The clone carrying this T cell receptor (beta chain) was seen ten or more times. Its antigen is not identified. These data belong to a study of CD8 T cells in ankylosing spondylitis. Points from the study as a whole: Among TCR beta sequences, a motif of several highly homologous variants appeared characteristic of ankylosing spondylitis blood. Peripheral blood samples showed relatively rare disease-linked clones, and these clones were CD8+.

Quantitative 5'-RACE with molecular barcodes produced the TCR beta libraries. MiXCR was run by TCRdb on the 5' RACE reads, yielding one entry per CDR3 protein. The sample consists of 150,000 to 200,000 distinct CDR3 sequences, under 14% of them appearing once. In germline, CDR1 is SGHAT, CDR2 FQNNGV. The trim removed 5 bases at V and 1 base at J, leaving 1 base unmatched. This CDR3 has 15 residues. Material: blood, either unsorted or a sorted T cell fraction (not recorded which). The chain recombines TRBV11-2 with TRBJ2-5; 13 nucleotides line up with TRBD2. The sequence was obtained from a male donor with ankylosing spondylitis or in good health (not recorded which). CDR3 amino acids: CASSRLAGGQETQYF. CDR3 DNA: TGTGCCAGCAGCCGACTAGCGGGGGGCCAAGAGACCCAGTACTTC. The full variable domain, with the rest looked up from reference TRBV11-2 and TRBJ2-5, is EAGVAQSPRYKIIEKRQSVAFWCNPISGHATLYWYQQILGQGPKLLIQFQNNGVVDDSQLPKDRFSAERLKGVDSTLKIQPAKLEDSAVYLCASSRLAGGQETQYFGPGTRLLVL.